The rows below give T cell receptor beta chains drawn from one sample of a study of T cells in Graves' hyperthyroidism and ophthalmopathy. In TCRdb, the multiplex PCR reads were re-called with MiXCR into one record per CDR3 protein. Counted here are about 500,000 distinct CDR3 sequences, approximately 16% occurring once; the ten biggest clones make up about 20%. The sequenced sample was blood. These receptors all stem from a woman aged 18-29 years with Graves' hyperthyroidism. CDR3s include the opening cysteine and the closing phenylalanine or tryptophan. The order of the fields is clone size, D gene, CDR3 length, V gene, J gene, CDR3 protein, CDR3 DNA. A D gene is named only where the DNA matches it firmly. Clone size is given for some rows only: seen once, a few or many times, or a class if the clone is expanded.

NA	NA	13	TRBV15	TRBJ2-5	CATSRALLETQYF	TGTGCCACCAGCAGAGCTTTGTTGGAGACCCAGTACTTC
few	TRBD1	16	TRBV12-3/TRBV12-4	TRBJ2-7	CASSSYSTGVATEQYF	TGTGCCAGCAGTTCTTACTCCACAGGGGTGGCCACCGAGCAGTACTTC
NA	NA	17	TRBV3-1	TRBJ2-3	CASSQMGTGPATDTQYF	TGTGCCAGCAGCCAGATGGGGACGGGCCCGGCAACAGATACGCAGTATTTT
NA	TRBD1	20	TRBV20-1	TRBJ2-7	CSARDILGTGHSSSSYEQYF	TGCAGTGCTAGAGATATTTTAGGGACAGGGCATTCATCAAGCTCCTACGAGCAGTACTTC
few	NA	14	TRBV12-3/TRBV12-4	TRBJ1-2	CASTTQIRVGGYTF	TGTGCCAGCACCACCCAGATAAGGGTGGGTGGCTACACCTTC
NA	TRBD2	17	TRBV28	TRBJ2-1	CASSLFGGRSPRNEQFF	TGTGCCAGCAGTTTGTTTGGCGGGAGGTCTCCCCGCAATGAGCAGTTCTTC
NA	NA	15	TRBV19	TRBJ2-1	CARAWDLGAREEQFF	TGTGCCAGGGCTTGGGACCTCGGGGCAAGAGAAGAGCAGTTCTTC
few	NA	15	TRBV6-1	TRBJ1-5	CASSEVLQDDQPQHF	TGTGCCAGCAGTGAAGTTTTACAGGACGATCAGCCCCAGCATTTT
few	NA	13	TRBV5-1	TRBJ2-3	CASSLAVMDTQYF	TGCGCCAGCAGCTTGGCCGTCATGGATACGCAGTATTTT
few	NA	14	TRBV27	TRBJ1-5	CASWTGAGNQPQHF	TGTGCCAGCTGGACTGGGGCCGGTAATCAGCCCCAGCATTTT
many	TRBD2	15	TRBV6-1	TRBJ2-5	CASSRASGARETQYF	TGTGCCAGCAGTAGGGCTAGCGGGGCCCGAGAGACCCAGTACTTC
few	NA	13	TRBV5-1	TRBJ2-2	CASSSEGKRELFF	TGCGCCAGCAGCTCCGAGGGAAAGCGTGAGCTGTTTTTT
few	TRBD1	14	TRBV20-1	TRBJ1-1	CSAGQGQMNTEAFF	TGCAGTGCTGGACAGGGGCAAATGAACACTGAAGCTTTCTTT
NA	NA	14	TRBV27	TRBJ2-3	CASRHPPSTDTQYF	TGTGCCAGCAGACACCCCCCTAGCACAGATACGCAGTATTTT
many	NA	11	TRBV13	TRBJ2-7	CASSTDNEQYF	TGTGCCAGCAGCACCGACAACGAGCAGTACTTC
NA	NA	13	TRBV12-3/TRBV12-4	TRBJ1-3	CASNKGGKNTIYF	TGTGCCAGCAATAAGGGGGGTAAAAACACCATATATTTT
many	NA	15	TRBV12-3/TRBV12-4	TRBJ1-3	CASSSRAISGNTIYF	TGTGCCAGCAGTTCGCGGGCCATCTCTGGAAACACCATATATTTT
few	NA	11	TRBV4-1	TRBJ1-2	CASSQAGGYTF	TGCGCCAGCAGCCAAGCGGGGGGCTACACCTTC
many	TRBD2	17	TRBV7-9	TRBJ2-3	CASSFTTSGSGTDTQYF	TGTGCCAGCAGCTTTACGACTAGCGGGAGCGGTACAGATACGCAGTATTTT
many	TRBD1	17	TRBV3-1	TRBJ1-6	CASSQRTGGSYNSPLHF	TGTGCCAGCAGCCAGCGAACAGGGGGCTCCTATAATTCACCCCTCCACTTT
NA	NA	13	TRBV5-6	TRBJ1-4	CASLDNRDEKLFF	TGTGCCAGCCTGGACAACCGGGATGAAAAACTGTTTTTT
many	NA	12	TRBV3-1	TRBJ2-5	CASSRAGVTQYF	TGTGCCAGCAGCCGTGCTGGGGTGACCCAGTACTTC
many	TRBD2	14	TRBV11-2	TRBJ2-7	CASSFTSDSYEQYF	TGTGCCAGCAGCTTCACTAGCGACTCCTACGAGCAGTACTTC
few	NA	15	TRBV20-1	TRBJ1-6	CSASYGAPYNSPLHF	TGCAGTGCTAGTTACGGGGCCCCCTATAATTCACCCCTCCACTTT
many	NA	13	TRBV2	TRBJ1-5	CASSVSALQPQHF	TGTGCCAGCAGTGTTAGCGCCCTTCAGCCCCAGCATTTT
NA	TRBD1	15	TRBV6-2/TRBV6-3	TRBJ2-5	CASRKGGQGMETQYF	TGTGCCAGCAGGAAAGGGGGCCAGGGGATGGAGACCCAGTACTTC
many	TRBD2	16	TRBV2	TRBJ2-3	CASRYLAGESTDTQYF	TGTGCCAGCAGGTACCTAGCGGGAGAGAGCACAGATACGCAGTATTTT
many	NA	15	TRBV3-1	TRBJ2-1	CASSQDPLSRYEQFF	TGTGCCAGCAGCCAAGATCCCCTCTCCAGGTATGAGCAGTTCTTC
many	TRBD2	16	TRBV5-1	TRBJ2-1	CASSLVVLAKGNEQFF	TGCGCCAGCAGCTTGGTGGTACTAGCGAAGGGCAATGAGCAGTTCTTC
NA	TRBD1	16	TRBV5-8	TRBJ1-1	CASSLGWDRVGTEAFF	TGTGCCAGCAGCTTGGGCTGGGACAGGGTAGGCACTGAAGCTTTCTTT
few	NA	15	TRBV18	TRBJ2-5	CASSPLGQTQETQYF	TGTGCCAGCTCACCACTTGGACAGACCCAAGAGACCCAGTACTTC
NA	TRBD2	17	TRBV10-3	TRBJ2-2	CAISDLAGGPRTGELFF	TGTGCCATCAGTGACTTAGCGGGAGGGCCCAGGACTGGGGAGCTGTTTTTT
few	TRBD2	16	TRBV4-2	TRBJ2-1	CASSQDPASGYNEQFF	TGTGCCAGCAGCCAAGATCCCGCTAGCGGCTACAATGAGCAGTTCTTC
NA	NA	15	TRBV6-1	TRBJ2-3	CASSIEGVGTDTQYF	TGTGCCAGCAGCATCGAGGGGGTTGGCACAGATACGCAGTATTTT
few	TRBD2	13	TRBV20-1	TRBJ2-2	CSAAGGLTGELFF	TGCAGTGCGGCGGGAGGATTAACCGGGGAGCTGTTTTTT
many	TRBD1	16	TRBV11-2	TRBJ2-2	CASSPRWTGGPGELFF	TGTGCCAGCAGCCCGAGATGGACAGGGGGACCCGGGGAGCTGTTTTTT
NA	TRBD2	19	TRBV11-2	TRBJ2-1	CASSLNPTLLAGGNNEQFF	TGTGCCAGCAGCTTAAATCCCACACTACTAGCGGGAGGGAACAATGAGCAGTTCTTC
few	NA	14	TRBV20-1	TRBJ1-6	CSALHLGPNSPLHF	TGCAGTGCTCTCCACCTGGGTCCAAATTCACCCCTCCACTTT